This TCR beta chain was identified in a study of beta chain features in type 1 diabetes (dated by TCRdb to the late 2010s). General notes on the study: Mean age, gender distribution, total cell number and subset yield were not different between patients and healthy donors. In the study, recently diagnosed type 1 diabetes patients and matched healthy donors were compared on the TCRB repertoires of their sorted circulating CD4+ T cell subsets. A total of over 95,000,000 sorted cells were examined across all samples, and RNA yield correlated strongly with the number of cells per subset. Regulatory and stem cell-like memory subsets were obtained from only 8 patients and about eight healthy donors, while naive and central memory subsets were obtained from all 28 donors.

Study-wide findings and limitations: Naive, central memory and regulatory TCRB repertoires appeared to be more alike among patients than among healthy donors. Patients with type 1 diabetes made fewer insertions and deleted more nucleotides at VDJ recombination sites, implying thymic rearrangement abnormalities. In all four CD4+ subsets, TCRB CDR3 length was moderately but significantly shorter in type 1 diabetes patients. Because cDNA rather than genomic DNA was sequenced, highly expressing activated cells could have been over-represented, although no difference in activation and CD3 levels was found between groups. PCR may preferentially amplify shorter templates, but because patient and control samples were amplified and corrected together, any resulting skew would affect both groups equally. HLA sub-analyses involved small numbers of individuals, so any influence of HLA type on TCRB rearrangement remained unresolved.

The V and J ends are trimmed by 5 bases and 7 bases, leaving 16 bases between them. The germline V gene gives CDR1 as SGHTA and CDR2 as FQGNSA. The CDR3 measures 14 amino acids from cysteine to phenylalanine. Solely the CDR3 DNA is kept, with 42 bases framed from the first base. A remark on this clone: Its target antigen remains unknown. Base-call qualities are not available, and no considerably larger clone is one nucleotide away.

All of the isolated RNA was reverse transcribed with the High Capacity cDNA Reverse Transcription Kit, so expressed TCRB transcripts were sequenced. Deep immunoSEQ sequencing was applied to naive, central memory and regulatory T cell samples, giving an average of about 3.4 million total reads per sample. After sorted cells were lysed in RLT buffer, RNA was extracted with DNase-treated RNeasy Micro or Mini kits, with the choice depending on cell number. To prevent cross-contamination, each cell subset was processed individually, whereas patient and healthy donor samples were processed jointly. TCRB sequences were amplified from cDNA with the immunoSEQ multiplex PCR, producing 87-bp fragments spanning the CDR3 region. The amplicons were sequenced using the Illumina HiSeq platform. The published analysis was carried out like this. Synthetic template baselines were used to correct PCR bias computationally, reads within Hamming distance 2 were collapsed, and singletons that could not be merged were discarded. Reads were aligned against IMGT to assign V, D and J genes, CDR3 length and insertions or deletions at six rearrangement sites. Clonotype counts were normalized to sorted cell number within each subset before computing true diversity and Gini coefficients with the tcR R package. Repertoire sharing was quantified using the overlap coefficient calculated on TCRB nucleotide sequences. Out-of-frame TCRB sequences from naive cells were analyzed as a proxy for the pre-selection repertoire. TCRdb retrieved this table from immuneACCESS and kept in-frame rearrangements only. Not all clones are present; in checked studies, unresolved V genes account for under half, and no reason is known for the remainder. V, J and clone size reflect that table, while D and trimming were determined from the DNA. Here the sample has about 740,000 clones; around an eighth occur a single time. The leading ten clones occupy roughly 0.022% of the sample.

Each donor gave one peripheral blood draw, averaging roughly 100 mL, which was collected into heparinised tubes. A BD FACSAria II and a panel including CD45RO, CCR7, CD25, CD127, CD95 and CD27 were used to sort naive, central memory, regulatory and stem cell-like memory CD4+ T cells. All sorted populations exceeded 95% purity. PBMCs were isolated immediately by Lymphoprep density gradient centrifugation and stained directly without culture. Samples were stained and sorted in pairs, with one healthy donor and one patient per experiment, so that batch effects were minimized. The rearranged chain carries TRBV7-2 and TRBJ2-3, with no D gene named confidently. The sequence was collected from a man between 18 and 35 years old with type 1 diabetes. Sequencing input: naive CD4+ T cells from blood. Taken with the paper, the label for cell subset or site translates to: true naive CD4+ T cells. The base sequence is TGTGCCAGCAGCCCAACCCTAGGGCCATATACGCAGTATTTT. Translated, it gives CASSPTLGPYTQYF.